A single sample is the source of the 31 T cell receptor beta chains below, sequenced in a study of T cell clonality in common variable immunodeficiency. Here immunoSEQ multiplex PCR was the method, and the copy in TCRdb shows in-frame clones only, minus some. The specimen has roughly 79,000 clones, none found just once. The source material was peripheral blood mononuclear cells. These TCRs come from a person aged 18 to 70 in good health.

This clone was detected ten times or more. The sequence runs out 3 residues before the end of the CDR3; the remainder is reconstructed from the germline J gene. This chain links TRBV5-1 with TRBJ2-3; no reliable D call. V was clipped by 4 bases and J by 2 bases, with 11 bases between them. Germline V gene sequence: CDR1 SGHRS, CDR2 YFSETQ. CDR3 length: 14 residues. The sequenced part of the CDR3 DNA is TGCGCCAGCAGCGCACAACAGACCACAGATACG. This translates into CASSAQQTTDT. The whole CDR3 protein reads CASSAQQTTDTQYF.

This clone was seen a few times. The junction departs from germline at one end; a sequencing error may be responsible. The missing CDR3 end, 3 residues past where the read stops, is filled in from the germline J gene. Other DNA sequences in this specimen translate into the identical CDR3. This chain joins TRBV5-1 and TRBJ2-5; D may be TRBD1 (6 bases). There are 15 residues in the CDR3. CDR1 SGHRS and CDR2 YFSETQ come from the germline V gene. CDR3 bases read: TGCGCCAGCAGCTTGGCCGTAGGGGGTCAAGAAACC. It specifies CASSLAVGGQET. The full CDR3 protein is CASSLAVGGQETQYF.

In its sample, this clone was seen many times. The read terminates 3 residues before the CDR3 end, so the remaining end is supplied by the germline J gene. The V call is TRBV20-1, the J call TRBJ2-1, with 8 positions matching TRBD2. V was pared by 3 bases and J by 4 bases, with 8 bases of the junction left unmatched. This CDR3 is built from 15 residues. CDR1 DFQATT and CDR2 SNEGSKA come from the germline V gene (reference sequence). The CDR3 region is CSASPVREGYNEQFF. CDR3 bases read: TGCAGTGCTAGTCCCGTCCGGGAGGGGTACAATGAG.

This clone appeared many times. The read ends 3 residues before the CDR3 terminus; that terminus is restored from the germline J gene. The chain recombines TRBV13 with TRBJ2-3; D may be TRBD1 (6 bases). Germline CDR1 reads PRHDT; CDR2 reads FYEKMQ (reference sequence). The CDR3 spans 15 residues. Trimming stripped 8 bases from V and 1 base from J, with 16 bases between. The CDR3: CASALGQSGTDTQYF. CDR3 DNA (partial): TGTGCCAGCGCCCTAGGACAGTCAGGCACAGATACG.

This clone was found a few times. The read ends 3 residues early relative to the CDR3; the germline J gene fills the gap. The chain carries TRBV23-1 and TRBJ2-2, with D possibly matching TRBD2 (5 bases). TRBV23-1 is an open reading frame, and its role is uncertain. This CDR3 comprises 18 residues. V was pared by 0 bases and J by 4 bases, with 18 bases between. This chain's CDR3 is CASSQSEVYGVGTGELFF. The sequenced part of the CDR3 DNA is TGCGCCAGCAGTCAATCGGAGGTATACGGGGTTGGCACCGGGGAG.

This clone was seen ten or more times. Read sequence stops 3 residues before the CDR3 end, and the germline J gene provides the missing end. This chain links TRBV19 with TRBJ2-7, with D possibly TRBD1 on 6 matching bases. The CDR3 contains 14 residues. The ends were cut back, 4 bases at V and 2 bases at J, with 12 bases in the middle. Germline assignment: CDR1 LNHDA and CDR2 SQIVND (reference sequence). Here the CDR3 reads CASSTTGTTYEQYF. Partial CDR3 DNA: TGTGCCAGTAGTACGACCGGGACAACCTACGAG. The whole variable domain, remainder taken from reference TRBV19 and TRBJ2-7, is DGGITQSPKYLFRKEGQNVTLSCEQNLNHDAMYWYRQDPGQGLRLIYYSQIVNDFQKGDIAEGYSVSREKKESFPLTVTSAQKNPTAFYLCASSTTGTTYEQYFGPGTRLTVT.

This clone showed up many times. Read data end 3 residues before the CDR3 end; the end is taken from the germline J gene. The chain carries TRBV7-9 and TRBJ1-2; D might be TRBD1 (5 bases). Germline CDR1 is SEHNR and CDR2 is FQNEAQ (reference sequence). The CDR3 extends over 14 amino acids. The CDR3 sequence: CASSLGGLGLGYTF. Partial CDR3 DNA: TGTGCCAGCAGCTTAGGGGGCCTAGGGTTGGGC.

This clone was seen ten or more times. CDR3 bases read: TGCAGCGCCCGCGAGGGGAATACG. This translates into CSAREGNT. The complete CDR3 reads CSAREGNTQYF. The J gene is TRBJ2-3, the V gene TRBV29-1, with D perhaps assigned TRBD1 or TRBD2 (5 bases each). From the germline J gene comes the end of the CDR3, since the read stops 3 residues before it. The CDR3 has 11 residues. V lost 7 bases and J 7 bases, leaving 12 bases between the germline ends. CDR1 is SQVTM, CDR2 ANQGSEA, per germline.

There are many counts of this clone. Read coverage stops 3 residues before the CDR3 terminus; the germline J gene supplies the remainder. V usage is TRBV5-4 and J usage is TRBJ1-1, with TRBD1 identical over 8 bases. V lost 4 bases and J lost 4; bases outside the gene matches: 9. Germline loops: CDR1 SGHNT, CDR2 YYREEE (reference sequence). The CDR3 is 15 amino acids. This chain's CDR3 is CASSRPGQDITEAFF. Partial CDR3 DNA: TGTGCCAGCAGCCGTCCGGGACAGGATATCACTGAA.

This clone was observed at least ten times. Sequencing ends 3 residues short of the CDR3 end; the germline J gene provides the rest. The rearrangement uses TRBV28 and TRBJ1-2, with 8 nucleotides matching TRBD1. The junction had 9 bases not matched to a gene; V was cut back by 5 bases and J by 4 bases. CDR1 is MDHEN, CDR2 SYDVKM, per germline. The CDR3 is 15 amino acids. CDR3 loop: CASSPSGGEVYGYTF. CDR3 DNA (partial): TGTGCCAGCAGTCCCTCAGGGGGCGAGGTCTATGGC.

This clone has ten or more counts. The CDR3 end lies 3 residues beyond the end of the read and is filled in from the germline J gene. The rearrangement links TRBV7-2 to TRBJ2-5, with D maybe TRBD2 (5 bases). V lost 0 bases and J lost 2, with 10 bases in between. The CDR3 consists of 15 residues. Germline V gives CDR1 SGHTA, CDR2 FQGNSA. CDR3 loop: CASSLARTAQETQYF. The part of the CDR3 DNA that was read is TGTGCCAGCAGCTTAGCGAGGACTGCTCAAGAGACC.

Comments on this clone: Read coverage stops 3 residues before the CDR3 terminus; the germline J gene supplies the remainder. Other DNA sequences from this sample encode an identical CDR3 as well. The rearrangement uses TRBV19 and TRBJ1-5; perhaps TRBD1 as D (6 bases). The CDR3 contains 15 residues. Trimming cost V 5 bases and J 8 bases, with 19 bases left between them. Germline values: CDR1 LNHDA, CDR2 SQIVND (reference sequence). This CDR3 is CASSSSLDRSEPQHF. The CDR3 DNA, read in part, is TGTGCCAGTAGTTCATCTTTAGACAGGAGTGAGCCC.

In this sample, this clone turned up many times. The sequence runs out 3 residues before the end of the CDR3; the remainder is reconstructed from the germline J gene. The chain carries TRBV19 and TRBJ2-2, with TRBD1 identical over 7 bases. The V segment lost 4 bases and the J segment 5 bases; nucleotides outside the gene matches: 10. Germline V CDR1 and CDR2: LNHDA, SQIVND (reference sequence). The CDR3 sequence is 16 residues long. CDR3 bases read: TGTGCCAGTAGTACATCCGACAGGGTAAAAACCGGGGAG. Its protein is CASSTSDRVKTGE. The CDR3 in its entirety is CASSTSDRVKTGELFF.

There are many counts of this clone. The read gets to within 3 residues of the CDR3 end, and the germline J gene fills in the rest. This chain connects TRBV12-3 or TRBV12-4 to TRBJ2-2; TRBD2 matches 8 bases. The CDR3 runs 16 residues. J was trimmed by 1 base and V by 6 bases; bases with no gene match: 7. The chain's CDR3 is CASSQLAELNTGELFF. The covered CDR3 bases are TGTGCCAGCAGCCAACTAGCGGAACTGAACACCGGGGAG.

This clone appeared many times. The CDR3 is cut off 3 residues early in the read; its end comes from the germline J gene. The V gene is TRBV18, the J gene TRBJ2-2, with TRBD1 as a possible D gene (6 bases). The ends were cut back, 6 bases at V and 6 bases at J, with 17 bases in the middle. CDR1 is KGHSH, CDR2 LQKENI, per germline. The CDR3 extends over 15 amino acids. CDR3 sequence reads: CASSVKQGEAGELFF. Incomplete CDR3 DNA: TGTGCCAGCTCTGTTAAACAGGGAGAAGCCGGGGAG. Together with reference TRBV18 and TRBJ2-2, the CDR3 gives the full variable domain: NAGVMQNPRHLVRRRGQEARLRCSPMKGHSHVYWYRQLPEEGLKFMVYLQKENIIDESGMPKERFSAEFPKEGPSILRIQQVVRGDSAAYFCASSVKQGEAGELFFGEGSRLTVL.

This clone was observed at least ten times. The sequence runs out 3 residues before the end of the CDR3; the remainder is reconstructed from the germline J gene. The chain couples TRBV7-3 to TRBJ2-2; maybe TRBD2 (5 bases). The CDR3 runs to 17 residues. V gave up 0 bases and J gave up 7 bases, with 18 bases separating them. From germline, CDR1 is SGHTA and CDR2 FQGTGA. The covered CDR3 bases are TGTGCCAGCAGCTTAACGAGTAGGAATGCCCGGGGCGGGGAG. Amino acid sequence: CASSLTSRNARGGE. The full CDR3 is CASSLTSRNARGGELFF.

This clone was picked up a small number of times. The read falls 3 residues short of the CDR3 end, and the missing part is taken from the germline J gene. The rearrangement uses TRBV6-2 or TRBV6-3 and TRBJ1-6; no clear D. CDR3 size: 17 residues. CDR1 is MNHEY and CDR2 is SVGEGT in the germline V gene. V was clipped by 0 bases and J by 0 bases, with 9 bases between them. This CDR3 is CASSYSSTSSYNSPLHF. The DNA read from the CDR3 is TGTGCCAGCAGTTACTCCTCTACGAGCTCCTATAATTCACCC.

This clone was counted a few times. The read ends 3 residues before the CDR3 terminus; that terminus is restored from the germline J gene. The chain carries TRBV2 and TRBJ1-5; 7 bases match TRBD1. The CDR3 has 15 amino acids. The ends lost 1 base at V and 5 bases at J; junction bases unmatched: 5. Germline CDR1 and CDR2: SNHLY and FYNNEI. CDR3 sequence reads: CASSEDRGGYQPQHF. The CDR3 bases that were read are TGTGCCAGCAGTGAAGACAGGGGCGGCTATCAGCCC.

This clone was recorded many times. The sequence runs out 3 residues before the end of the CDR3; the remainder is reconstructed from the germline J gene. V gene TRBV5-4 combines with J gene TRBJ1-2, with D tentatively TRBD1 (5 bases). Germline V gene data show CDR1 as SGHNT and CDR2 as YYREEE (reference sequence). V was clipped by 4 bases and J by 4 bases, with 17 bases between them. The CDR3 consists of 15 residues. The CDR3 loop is CASSLPMGQAYGYTF. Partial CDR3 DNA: TGTGCCAGCAGCCTACCCATGGGGCAAGCCTATGGC.

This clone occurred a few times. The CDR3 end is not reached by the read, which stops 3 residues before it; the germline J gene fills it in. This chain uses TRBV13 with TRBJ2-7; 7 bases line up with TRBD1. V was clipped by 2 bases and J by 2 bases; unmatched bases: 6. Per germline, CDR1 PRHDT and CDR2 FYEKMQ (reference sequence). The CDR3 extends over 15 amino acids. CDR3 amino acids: CASSLRGQGAYEQYF. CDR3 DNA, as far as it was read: TGTGCCAGCAGCTTAAGAGGGCAGGGGGCCTACGAG. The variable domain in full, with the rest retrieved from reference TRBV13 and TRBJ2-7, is AAGVIQSPRHLIKEKRETATLKCYPIPRHDTVYWYQQGPGQDPQFLISFYEKMQSDKGSIPDRFSAQQFSDYHSELNMSSLELGDSALYFCASSLRGQGAYEQYFGPGTRLTVT.

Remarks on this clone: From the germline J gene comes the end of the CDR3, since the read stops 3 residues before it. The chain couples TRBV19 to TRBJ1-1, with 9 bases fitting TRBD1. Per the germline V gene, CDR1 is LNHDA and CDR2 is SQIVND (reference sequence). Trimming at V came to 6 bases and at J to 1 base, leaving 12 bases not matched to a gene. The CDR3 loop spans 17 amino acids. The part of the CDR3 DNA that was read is TGTGCCAGTAGGTTCCTGGGACAGGGCCTAACGAACACTGAA. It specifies CASRFLGQGLTNTE. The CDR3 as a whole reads CASRFLGQGLTNTEAFF.

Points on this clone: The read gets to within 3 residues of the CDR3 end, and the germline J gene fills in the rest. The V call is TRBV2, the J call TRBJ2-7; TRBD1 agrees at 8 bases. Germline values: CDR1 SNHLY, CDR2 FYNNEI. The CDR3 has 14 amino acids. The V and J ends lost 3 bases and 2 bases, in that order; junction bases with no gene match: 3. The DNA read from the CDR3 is TGTGCCAGCAGTGAGCAGGGGGCGGCCTACGAG. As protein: CASSEQGAAYE. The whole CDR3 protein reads CASSEQGAAYEQYF.

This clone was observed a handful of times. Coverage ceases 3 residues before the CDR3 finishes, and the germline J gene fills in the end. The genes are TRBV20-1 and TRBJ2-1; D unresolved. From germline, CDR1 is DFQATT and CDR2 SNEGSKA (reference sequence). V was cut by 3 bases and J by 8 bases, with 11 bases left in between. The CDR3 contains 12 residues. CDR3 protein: CSASVVGDEQFF. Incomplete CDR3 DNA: TGCAGTGCTAGCGTAGTGGGCGATGAG.

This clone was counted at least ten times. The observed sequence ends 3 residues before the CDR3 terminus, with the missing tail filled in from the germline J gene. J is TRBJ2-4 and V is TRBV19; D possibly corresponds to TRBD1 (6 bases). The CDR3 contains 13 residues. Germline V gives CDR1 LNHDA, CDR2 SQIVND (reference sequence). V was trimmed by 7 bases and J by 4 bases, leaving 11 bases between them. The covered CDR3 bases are TGTGCCAGTACGCAGGGGACGAAAAACATT. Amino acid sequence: CASTQGTKNI. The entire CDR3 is CASTQGTKNIQYF.

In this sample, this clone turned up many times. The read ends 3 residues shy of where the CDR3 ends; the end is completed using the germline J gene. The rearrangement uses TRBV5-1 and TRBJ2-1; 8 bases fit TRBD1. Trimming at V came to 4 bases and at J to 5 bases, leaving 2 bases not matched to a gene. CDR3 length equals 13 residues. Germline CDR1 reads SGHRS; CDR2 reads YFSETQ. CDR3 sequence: CASSRDRNNEQFF. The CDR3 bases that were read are TGCGCCAGCAGCCGGGACAGGAACAATGAG.

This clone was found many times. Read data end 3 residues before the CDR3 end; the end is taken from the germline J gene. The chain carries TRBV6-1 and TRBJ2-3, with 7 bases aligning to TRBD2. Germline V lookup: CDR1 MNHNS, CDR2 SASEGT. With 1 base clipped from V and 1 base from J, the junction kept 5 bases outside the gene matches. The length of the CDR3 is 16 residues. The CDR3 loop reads CASSEGGGRRTDTQYF. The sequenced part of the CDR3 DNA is TGTGCCAGCAGTGAAGGCGGGGGACGCCGCACAGATACG.

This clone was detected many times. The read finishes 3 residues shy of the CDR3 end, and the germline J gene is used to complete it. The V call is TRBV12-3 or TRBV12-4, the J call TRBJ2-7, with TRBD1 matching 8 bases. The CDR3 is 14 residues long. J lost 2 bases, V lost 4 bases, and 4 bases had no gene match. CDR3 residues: CASSYGQGTYEQYF. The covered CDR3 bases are TGTGCCAGCAGTTATGGACAGGGAACCTACGAG.

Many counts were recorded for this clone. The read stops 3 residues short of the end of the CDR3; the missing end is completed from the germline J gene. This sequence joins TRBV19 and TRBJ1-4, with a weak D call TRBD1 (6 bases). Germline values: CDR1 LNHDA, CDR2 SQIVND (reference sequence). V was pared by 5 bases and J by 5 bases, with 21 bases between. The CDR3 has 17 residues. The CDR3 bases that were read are TGTGCCAGTAGTGAGACAGGTCCGGGGGGTTACAATGAAAAA. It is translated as CASSETGPGGYNEK. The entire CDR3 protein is CASSETGPGGYNEKLFF.

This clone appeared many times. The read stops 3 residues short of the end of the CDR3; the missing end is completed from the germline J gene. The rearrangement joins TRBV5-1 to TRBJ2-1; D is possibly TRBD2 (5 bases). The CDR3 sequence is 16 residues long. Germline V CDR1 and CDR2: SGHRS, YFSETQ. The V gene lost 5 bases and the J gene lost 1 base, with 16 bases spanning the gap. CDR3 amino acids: CASSFSGDRSYNEQFF. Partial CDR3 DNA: TGCGCCAGCAGTTTCAGCGGAGATAGGTCCTACAATGAG. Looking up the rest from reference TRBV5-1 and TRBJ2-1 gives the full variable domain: KAGVTQTPRYLIKTRGQQVTLSCSPISGHRSVSWYQQTPGQGLQFLFEYFSETQRNKGNFPGRFSGRQFSNSRSEMNVSTLELGDSALYLCASSFSGDRSYNEQFFGPGTRLTVL.

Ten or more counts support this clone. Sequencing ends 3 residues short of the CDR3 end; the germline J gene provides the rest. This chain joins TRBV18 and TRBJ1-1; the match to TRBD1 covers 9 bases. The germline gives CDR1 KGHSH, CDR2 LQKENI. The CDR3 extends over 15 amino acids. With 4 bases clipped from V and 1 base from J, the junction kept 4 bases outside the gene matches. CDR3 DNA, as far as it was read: TGTGCCAGCTCACAGCCGGACAGGGGGAACACTGAA. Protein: CASSQPDRGNTE. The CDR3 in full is CASSQPDRGNTEAFF.

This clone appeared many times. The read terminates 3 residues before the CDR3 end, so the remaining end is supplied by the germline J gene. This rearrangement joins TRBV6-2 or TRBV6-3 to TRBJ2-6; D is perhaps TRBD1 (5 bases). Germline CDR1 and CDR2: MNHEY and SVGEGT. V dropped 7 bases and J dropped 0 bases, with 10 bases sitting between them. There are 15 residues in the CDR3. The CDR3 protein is CASNQGFSGANVLTF. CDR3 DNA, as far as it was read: TGTGCCAGCAACCAGGGTTTCTCTGGGGCCAACGTC.